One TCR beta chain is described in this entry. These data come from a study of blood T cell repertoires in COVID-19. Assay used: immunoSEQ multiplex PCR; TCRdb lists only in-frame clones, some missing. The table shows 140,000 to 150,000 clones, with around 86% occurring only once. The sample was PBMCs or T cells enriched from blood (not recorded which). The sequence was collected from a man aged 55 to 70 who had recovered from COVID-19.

The CDR3 sequence: CASSPPGTGLSIQYF. Written as DNA, the CDR3 is TGTGCCAGCAGCCCACCCGGGACAGGGTTAAGCATTCAGTACTTC. V gene TRBV7-9 combines with J gene TRBJ2-4; 9 bases map to TRBD1. The CDR3 consists of 15 residues. Per the germline V gene, CDR1 is SEHNR and CDR2 is FQNEAQ (reference sequence). V lost 5 bases and J lost 9; bases outside the gene matches: 11.